The 9 T cell receptor beta chains presented below share a single source sample, sequenced in a study of T cell responses to AZD1222 COVID-19 vaccine (dated by TCRdb to about 2021). The meaning of the sample's time point label: about 28 days (+/-7) after the second vaccine dose. Library generation was performed with the immunoSEQ multiplex PCR assay. Not all clones reach the TCRdb copy of this immuneACCESS table, which keeps in-frame sequences only. Checked studies attribute under half of the gap to unresolved V genes and leave the rest unexplained. Present in this sample are 120,000 or so clones, just under 95% of which were seen just once. The ten largest clones capture over 2% of the sample. Sequencing used peripheral blood, obtained 28 days after the second AZD1222 dose. All receptors derive from an adult who received the AZD1222 COVID-19 vaccine.

The chain recombines TRBV7-9 with TRBJ1-5; 7 bases match TRBD1. This CDR3 is 13 amino acids long. V gave up 5 bases and J gave up 10 bases; unmatched junction bases: 8. Germline CDR1 SEHNR, CDR2 FQNEAQ (reference sequence). The CDR3 reads CASSLQGGNPQHF. CDR3 bases: TGTGCCAGCAGCCTCCAGGGGGGGAACCCCCAGCATTTT.

This chain uses TRBV18 with TRBJ2-7, with D perhaps TRBD1 (6 bases). V lost 2 bases to trimming and J lost 0 bases, with 11 bases between them. CDR1 is KGHSH, CDR2 LQKENI, per germline. The CDR3 is made up of 15 amino acids. CDR3 protein: CASSPDRSNSYEQYF. The DNA of the CDR3 is TGTGCCAGCTCACCAGACAGGTCAAACTCCTACGAGCAGTACTTC.

This chain uses TRBV4-1 with TRBJ2-1; 12 bases map to TRBD1. This CDR3 contains 18 residues. CDR1 and CDR2 from the germline V gene are MGHRA and YSYEKL. V was pared by 1 base and J by 7 bases, with 11 bases of the junction left unmatched. CDR3: CASSQGHPGTGGKNEQFF. CDR3 coding DNA: TGCGCCAGCAGCCAAGGGCATCCCGGGACAGGGGGCAAGAATGAGCAGTTCTTC.

The genes are TRBV7-8 and TRBJ1-5; TRBD1 is a possible D gene (5 bases). Deletions cut 1 base from V and 6 bases from J, with 7 bases between. Germline lookup yields CDR1 SGHVS and CDR2 FQNEAQ. The CDR3 consists of 13 residues. The CDR3: CASSLVGPQPQHF. The DNA for the CDR3 is TGTGCCAGCAGCTTAGTGGGGCCTCAGCCCCAGCATTTT.

This chain links TRBV2 with TRBJ1-1; the D is unclear. The CDR3 runs 14 residues. Germline V CDR1 and CDR2: SNHLY, FYNNEI. Trimming removed 5 bases from V and 1 base from J, with 11 bases in between. The CDR3 bases are TGTGCCAGCAGTCGCGGGCCTCCGAACACTGAAGCTTTCTTT. Translated: CASSRGPPNTEAFF.

This clone has more than one count but fewer than ten. This sequence joins TRBV11-2 and TRBJ2-5; D remains ambiguous. This CDR3 is 11 amino acids long. The germline CDR1 and CDR2 sequences are SGHAT and FQNNGV. The V and J ends lost 5 bases and 1 base respectively, with 2 bases between them. The CDR3 region is CASSAQETQYF. CDR3 nucleotides: TGTGCCAGCAGCGCCCAAGAGACCCAGTACTTC.

The chain links TRBV6-2 or TRBV6-3 to TRBJ1-4; tentative D call: TRBD1 (6 bases). Germline lookup yields CDR1 MNHEY and CDR2 SVGEGT. This CDR3 spans 16 amino acids. Trimming removed 4 bases from V and 6 bases from J, with 18 bases in between. CDR3 DNA: TGTGCCAGCAGTTCCGTAAACAGGGTGGATGATGAAAAACTGTTTTTT. Protein: CASSSVNRVDDEKLFF.

The chain joins TRBV4-2 to TRBJ2-1; perhaps TRBD1 as D (5 bases). Per the germline V gene, CDR1 is LGHNA and CDR2 is YNFKEQ. CDR3 length: 11 amino acids. The ends were cut back, 7 bases at V and 6 bases at J, with 7 bases in the middle. The CDR3 coding sequence is TGTGCCAGCACCCAGGGCAATGAGCAGTTCTTC. Protein sequence: CASTQGNEQFF.

The chain links TRBV27 to TRBJ1-5, with no clear D. Germline V gene lookup returns CDR1 MNHEY and CDR2 SMNVEV (reference sequence). This CDR3 contains 16 residues. Trimming took 2 bases from V and 7 from J, leaving 18 bases between them. CDR3 region: CASSLQSWAPNQPQHF. Written as DNA, the CDR3 is TGTGCCAGCAGTTTACAAAGTTGGGCCCCAAACCAGCCCCAGCATTTT.